A selection of T cell receptor beta chains follows, all from one sample in a study of blood T cell repertoires in COVID-19. Profiling relied on immunoSEQ multiplex PCR, and the TCRdb table lists in-frame clones only, not all of them. The sample records 55,000 to 70,000 clones, more than 85% being singletons. Sequenced material: peripheral blood. These receptors were obtained from a middle-aged man with COVID-19, enrolled during active disease. The CDR3 runs from the conserved cysteine through the conserved F or W. Fields, in order: clone size, V gene, D gene, J gene, CDR3 protein, CDR3 DNA. D genes are given only for firm matches. Rows may omit the clone size; those that give it use once, few, many or a size class.

.	TRBV28	TRBD1	TRBJ2-7	CASSGDSYEQYF	TGTGCCAGCTCTGGGGACAGCTACGAGCAGTACTTC
.	TRBV10-3	.	TRBJ2-2	CAISSAGQINTGELFF	TGTGCCATCAGCTCCGCCGGACAGATTAACACCGGGGAGCTGTTTTTT
.	TRBV10-3	TRBD1	TRBJ1-2	CAISRGQGNNYGYTF	TGTGCCATCAGCAGAGGACAGGGTAATAACTATGGCTACACCTTC
once	TRBV5-6	TRBD1	TRBJ1-2	CASSSGQGDGYTF	TGTGCCAGCAGCTCCGGACAGGGGGATGGCTACACCTTC
once	TRBV5-6	TRBD1	TRBJ1-5	CASSKGQFNQPQHF	TGTGCCAGCAGCAAGGGACAGTTCAATCAGCCCCAGCATTTT
.	TRBV12-3/TRBV12-4	.	TRBJ2-1	CASSFAGNDEQFF	TGTGCCAGCAGTTTTGCAGGGAATGACGAGCAGTTCTTC
.	TRBV28	.	TRBJ1-3	CASKTPRGAGNTIYF	TGTGCCAGCAAGACACCCAGGGGTGCTGGAAACACCATATATTTT
.	TRBV3-1/TRBV3-2	.	TRBJ2-3	CASSFRGLYTDTQYF	TGTGCCAGCAGCTTCCGCGGACTTTACACAGATACGCAGTATTTT
.	TRBV7-3	.	TRBJ1-1	CASSLLVDTEAFF	TGTGCCAGCAGCCTCCTTGTCGACACTGAAGCTTTCTTT
.	TRBV18	.	TRBJ2-1	CASSPLRSGYNEQFF	TGTGCCAGCTCACCACTGCGCAGCGGCTACAATGAGCAGTTCTTC
once	TRBV5-1	TRBD1	TRBJ2-5	CASSLAGGAGETQYF	TGCGCCAGCAGCTTAGCAGGGGGCGCAGGGGAGACCCAGTACTTC
.	TRBV3-1/TRBV3-2	TRBD1	TRBJ2-7	CASSVGTGEAYEQYF	TGTGCCAGCAGCGTAGGGACAGGGGAAGCTTACGAGCAGTACTTC
.	TRBV5-4	.	TRBJ1-6	CASSLDRTNSPLHF	TGTGCCAGCAGCTTGGACAGGACTAATTCACCCCTCCACTTT
.	TRBV3-1/TRBV3-2	TRBD1	TRBJ1-2	CASSQAGGTIYGYTF	TGTGCCAGCAGCCAAGCAGGGGGCACGATCTATGGCTACACCTTC
.	TRBV6-5	TRBD1	TRBJ1-2	CARHGQDRAENGYTF	TGTGCCAGACACGGACAGGACCGGGCTGAGAATGGCTACACCTTC
.	TRBV3-1/TRBV3-2	TRBD1	TRBJ2-5	CASSQRGQGGETQYF	TGTGCCAGCAGCCAGCGGGGACAGGGGGGAGAGACCCAGTACTTC
.	TRBV11-2	TRBD2	TRBJ2-2	CASSLSSGGAGTGELFF	TGTGCCAGCAGCTTATCTAGCGGGGGGGCCGGCACCGGGGAGCTGTTTTTT
.	TRBV5-1	TRBD1	TRBJ2-5	CASSLNHRGRGETQYF	TGCGCCAGCAGCTTAAATCACAGGGGGCGAGGAGAGACCCAGTACTTC
.	TRBV5-1	TRBD1	TRBJ1-2	CASSLAEQGTAIYTF	TGCGCCAGCAGCTTGGCTGAACAGGGGACGGCGATTTACACCTTC
.	TRBV30	TRBD1	TRBJ1-4	CAWSVLGTAWEKLFF	TGTGCCTGGAGTGTCCTGGGGACAGCATGGGAAAAACTGTTTTTT
.	TRBV2	TRBD1	TRBJ1-2	CASSDMGTGGDYGYTF	TGTGCCAGCAGTGATATGGGGACAGGGGGCGACTATGGCTACACCTTC
.	TRBV9	.	TRBJ2-3	CASSVALSTDTQYF	TGTGCCAGCAGCGTAGCTCTTAGCACAGATACGCAGTATTTT
few	TRBV27	.	TRBJ2-7	CASSPAGQNYEQYF	TGTGCCAGCAGTCCGGCCGGACAGAACTACGAGCAGTACTTC
.	TRBV30	TRBD1	TRBJ1-2	CAWTGFAGGDYGYTF	TGTGCCTGGACTGGGTTCGCAGGGGGCGACTATGGCTACACCTTC
.	TRBV27	TRBD2	TRBJ2-1	CASTKASGGYNEQFF	TGTGCCAGCACCAAGGCTAGCGGGGGGTACAATGAGCAGTTCTTC
once	TRBV30	.	TRBJ1-4	CAWSPRGGKLFF	TGTGCCTGGAGTCCACGGGGGGGAAAACTGTTTTTT
.	TRBV5-1	.	TRBJ1-6	CASSIGSENSPLHF	TGCGCCAGCAGTATTGGCAGCGAGAATTCACCCCTCCACTTT
.	TRBV7-2	TRBD2	TRBJ2-7	CASSQLAGGHEQYF	TGTGCCAGCAGCCAACTAGCGGGGGGCCACGAGCAGTACTTC
.	TRBV3-1/TRBV3-2	TRBD2	TRBJ2-2	CASSQGSGGAGELFF	TGTGCCAGCAGCCAGGGCAGCGGGGGGGCCGGGGAGCTGTTTTTT
.	TRBV30	.	TRBJ1-2	CAWSGARNGYTF	TGTGCCTGGAGTGGGGCCAGGAACGGCTACACCTTC
once	TRBV5-1	.	TRBJ1-2	CASSLGTEAYGYTF	TGCGCCAGCAGCTTGGGGACAGAGGCCTATGGCTACACCTTC
.	TRBV5-1	TRBD2	TRBJ2-3	CASSWGLAGEGDTQYF	TGCGCCAGCAGCTGGGGGCTAGCGGGTGAAGGAGATACGCAGTATTTT
.	TRBV3-1/TRBV3-2	TRBD2	TRBJ2-2	CASSPLGAGGASHTGELFF	TGTGCCAGCAGCCCCTTGGGAGCGGGGGGAGCCAGTCACACCGGGGAGCTGTTTTTT
once	TRBV23-1	TRBD2	TRBJ2-6	CASSQSTRGAGANVLTF	TGCGCCAGCAGTCAATCAACGCGGGGGGCTGGGGCCAACGTCCTGACTTTC
.	TRBV30	TRBD1	TRBJ1-6	CAWSPWTGWSSPLHF	TGTGCCTGGAGCCCCTGGACAGGGTGGAGTTCACCCCTCCACTTT
.	TRBV18	.	TRBJ2-3	CASSPRDTSFSTDTQYF	TGTGCCAGCTCACCAAGGGACACCTCCTTTAGCACAGATACGCAGTATTTT
.	TRBV6-5	TRBD1	TRBJ2-7	CASSKQGAGYEQYF	TGTGCCAGCAGCAAACAGGGGGCCGGGTACGAGCAGTACTTC
.	TRBV11-2	TRBD2	TRBJ2-5	CASSLDRLAQETQYF	TGTGCCAGCAGCTTAGACAGACTAGCCCAAGAGACCCAGTACTTC
.	TRBV5-4	.	TRBJ2-2	CASSLARGQDAGELFF	TGTGCCAGCAGCTTGGCTAGGGGACAAGACGCCGGGGAGCTGTTTTTT
.	TRBV10-2	.	TRBJ1-1	CASRAQNTEAFF	TGCGCCAGCAGAGCCCAGAACACTGAAGCTTTCTTT
.	TRBV10-2	.	TRBJ2-7	CASRPTGSGLSWGQYF	TGCGCCAGCAGACCAACAGGTTCCGGGCTCTCCTGGGGGCAGTACTTC
.	TRBV2	.	TRBJ2-2	CASRPGEYTGELFF	TGTGCCAGCAGGCCGGGGGAGTACACCGGGGAGCTGTTTTTT
.	TRBV5-4	.	TRBJ2-7	CASSFRREGYEQYF	TGTGCCAGCAGCTTTCGTCGTGAGGGCTACGAGCAGTACTTC
.	TRBV3-1/TRBV3-2	TRBD1	TRBJ2-2	CASSYRQGGGRELFF	TGTGCCAGCAGCTACCGACAGGGTGGGGGCCGGGAGCTGTTTTTT
.	TRBV6-4	TRBD1	TRBJ2-2	CASRLGQGTGELFF	TGTGCCAGCAGACTCGGACAGGGCACCGGGGAGCTGTTTTTT
once	TRBV9	TRBD1	TRBJ1-1	CASSPSGQGNTEAFF	TGTGCCAGCAGCCCCTCGGGACAGGGAAACACTGAAGCTTTCTTT
.	TRBV6-1	TRBD1	TRBJ1-2	CASSDPTGGTYGYTF	TGTGCCAGCAGTGATCCGACAGGGGGGACCTATGGCTACACCTTC
.	TRBV7-6	TRBD1	TRBJ2-3	CASSPLPPGGLSTDTQYF	TGTGCCAGCAGCCCCCTCCCCCCAGGGGGCTTGAGCACAGATACGCAGTATTTT
.	TRBV10-2	.	TRBJ2-2	CASSGRVDTGELFF	TGCGCCAGCAGTGGGAGGGTAGACACCGGGGAGCTGTTTTTT
.	TRBV11-2	.	TRBJ2-7	CASRKIGGLHEQYF	TGTGCCAGCAGAAAAATAGGGGGTCTCCACGAGCAGTACTTC
.	TRBV6-1	TRBD1	TRBJ1-2	CASSGGQGQINYGYTF	TGTGCCAGCAGTGGGGGACAGGGCCAGATTAACTATGGCTACACCTTC
.	TRBV5-4	.	TRBJ2-3	CASTRGTTDTQYF	TGTGCCAGCACCCGGGGAACCACAGATACGCAGTATTTT
.	TRBV5-6	TRBD1	TRBJ1-6	CASSPSGQGTSPLHF	TGTGCCAGCAGCCCATCGGGACAGGGAACTTCACCCCTCCACTTT
.	TRBV11-3	.	TRBJ2-3	CASRGTGTDTQYF	TGTGCCAGCAGAGGAACAGGGACAGATACGCAGTATTTT
once	TRBV6-5	TRBD1	TRBJ1-4	CASSSGQGGEKLFF	TGTGCCAGCAGCTCCGGACAGGGAGGCGAAAAACTGTTTTTT
.	TRBV2	TRBD1	TRBJ1-2	CASSLRTGNYGYTF	TGTGCCAGCAGCCTAAGGACAGGGAACTATGGCTACACCTTC
.	TRBV7-9	TRBD1	TRBJ2-7	CAKFLDRDGEQYF	TGTGCCAAGTTTCTGGACAGGGATGGCGAGCAGTACTTC
.	TRBV27	.	TRBJ1-5	CASSLQGEQPQHF	TGTGCCAGCAGTTTACAAGGGGAACAGCCCCAGCATTTT
.	TRBV25-1	TRBD1	TRBJ1-2	CASSDSQPGQFELGYTF	TGTGCCAGCAGTGACTCCCAGCCGGGACAGTTCGAATTGGGCTACACCTTC